This T cell receptor beta chain was obtained from a study of OX40 agonist ivuxolimab in advanced cancers. Study summary: The dose-escalation cohort was about 86% male, with a mean age of about 56 years, ranging about 20 to 85. Notes on the study in general: At 0.1 to 3.0 mg/kg, clonal expansion of CD4+ and CD8+ blood T cells had occurred by week 6.

The method was immunoSEQ multiplex PCR; TCRdb's version includes in-frame clones alone and lacks a portion of them. The sample yields fewer than 40,000 clones, roughly 79% seen once. Comment on this clone: Its antigen is currently unknown.

Sequencing was performed on CD4+ or CD8+ T cells sorted from blood, taken in a trial of the OX40 agonist ivuxolimab. This clonotype originated in an adult with an advanced solid tumor such as melanoma, head and neck, liver or kidney cancer.

The CDR3 protein is CASGYRLNTEAFF. The CDR3, as DNA: TGTGCCAGCGGGTACAGACTGAACACTGAAGCTTTCTTT. The chain joins TRBV11-2 to TRBJ1-1, with D unclear. The CDR3 sequence is 13 residues long. V was trimmed by 8 bases and J by 0 bases, leaving 10 bases between them. Germline values: CDR1 SGHAT, CDR2 FQNNGV. The whole variable domain, remainder taken from reference TRBV11-2 and TRBJ1-1, is EAGVAQSPRYKIIEKRQSVAFWCNPISGHATLYWYQQILGQGPKLLIQFQNNGVVDDSQLPKDRFSAERLKGVDSTLKIQPAKLEDSAVYLCASGYRLNTEAFFGQGTRLTVV.